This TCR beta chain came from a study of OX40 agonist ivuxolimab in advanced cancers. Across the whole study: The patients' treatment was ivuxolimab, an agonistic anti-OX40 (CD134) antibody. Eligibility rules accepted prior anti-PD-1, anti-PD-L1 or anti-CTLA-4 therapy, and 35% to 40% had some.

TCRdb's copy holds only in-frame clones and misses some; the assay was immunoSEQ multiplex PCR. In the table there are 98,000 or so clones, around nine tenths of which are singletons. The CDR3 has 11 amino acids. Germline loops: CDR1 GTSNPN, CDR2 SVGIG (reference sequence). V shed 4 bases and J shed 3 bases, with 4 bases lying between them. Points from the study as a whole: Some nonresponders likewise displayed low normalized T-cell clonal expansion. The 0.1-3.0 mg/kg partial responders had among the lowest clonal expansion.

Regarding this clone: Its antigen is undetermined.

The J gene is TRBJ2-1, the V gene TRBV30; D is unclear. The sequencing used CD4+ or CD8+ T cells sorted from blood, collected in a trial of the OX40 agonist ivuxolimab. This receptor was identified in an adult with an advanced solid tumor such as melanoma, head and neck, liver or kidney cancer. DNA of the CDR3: TGTGCCTGGACGTACTACAATGAGCAGTTCTTC. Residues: CAWTYYNEQFF. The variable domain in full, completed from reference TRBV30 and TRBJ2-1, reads SQTIHQWPATLVQPVGSPLSLECTVEGTSNPNLYWYRQAAGRGLQLLFYSVGIGQISSEVPQNLSASRPQDRQFILSSKKLLLSDSGFYLCAWTYYNEQFFGPGTRLTVL.